The 26 T cell receptor beta chains presented below share a single source sample, sequenced in a study of graft-versus-host responses after intestinal transplantation. No antigen has been identified for these receptors. The repertoire was sequenced with immunoSEQ multiplex PCR; TCRdb's copy has only in-frame clones and lacks some. The sample carries about 88,000 clones, 85% to 95% recorded once. Sequenced material: unstimulated CD4+ T cells sorted from spleen or lymph node cells, taken before transplant. The receptors originated from a human donor who was the organ donor for an intestinal transplant.

The genes are TRBV5-6 and TRBJ2-1, with D perhaps assigned TRBD1 or TRBD2 (7 bases each). Germline V gives CDR1 SGHDT, CDR2 YYEEEE. V shed 3 bases and J shed 5 bases, with 24 bases lying between them. This CDR3 is 18 amino acids long. CDR3 residues: CASSSRFGRQGGNNEQFF. DNA of the CDR3: TGTGCCAGCAGCTCACGCTTCGGGAGACAGGGAGGGAACAATGAGCAGTTCTTC.

This clone was counted between two and nine times. The J gene is TRBJ1-3, the V gene TRBV5-8, with TRBD1 identical over 8 bases. Germline CDR1 SGHTS, CDR2 YDEGEE. Trimming at V came to 0 bases and at J to 13 bases, leaving 9 bases not matched to a gene. The CDR3 is 14 amino acids. CDR3 sequence reads: CASSLGQGTPNIYF. In nucleotides, the CDR3 is TGTGCCAGCAGCTTGGGACAGGGGACGCCGAATATATATTTT.

The V and J genes are TRBV5-4 and TRBJ1-1; no reliable D call. The germline V gene encodes CDR1 SGHNT and CDR2 YYREEE (reference sequence). This CDR3 contains 14 residues. Trimming took off 1 base at V and 5 bases at J, with 12 bases between the two ends. CDR3 sequence: CASSLLGGQTEAFF. The CDR3 bases are TGTGCCAGCAGCTTGTTGGGAGGCCAGACTGAAGCTTTCTTT.

The J gene is TRBJ2-7, the V gene TRBV9; tentatively, D is TRBD1 (6 bases). Germline CDR1 and CDR2: SGDLS and YYNGEE. This CDR3 spans 14 amino acids. The V end lost 3 bases, the J end lost 2 bases, and 12 bases lay between the germline ends. The CDR3 reads CASSARQDPYEQYF. CDR3 coding DNA: TGTGCCAGCAGCGCCCGACAGGACCCCTACGAGCAGTACTTC.

This clone was observed a single time. The chain joins TRBV19 to TRBJ2-5; tentatively, D is TRBD1 (6 bases). The germline V gene encodes CDR1 LNHDA and CDR2 SQIVND (reference sequence). V was shortened by 5 bases and J by 5 bases, with 18 bases between the two germline ends. The length of the CDR3 is 15 residues. As DNA, the CDR3 is TGTGCCAGTAGTGTCCCTGGAACAGGGTCGGAGACCCAGTACTTC. Amino acids: CASSVPGTGSETQYF.

The V and J genes are TRBV19 and TRBJ1-6, with D tentatively TRBD1 (5 bases). The ends were cut back, 7 bases at V and 10 bases at J, with 17 bases in the middle. The length of the CDR3 is 14 residues. Germline V lookup: CDR1 LNHDA, CDR2 SQIVND (reference sequence). CDR3 nucleotide sequence: TGTGCCAGTAATTCGCAGGGTAACGGGTCACCCCTCCACTTT. This sequence encodes CASNSQGNGSPLHF.

This chain links TRBV5-1 with TRBJ2-5; the match to TRBD1 covers 7 bases. J was trimmed by 2 bases and V by 4 bases; bases with no gene match: 29. The CDR3 has 22 residues. Per the germline V gene, CDR1 is SGHRS and CDR2 is YFSETQ. Written as DNA, the CDR3 is TGCGCCAGCAGCCATGGTATAGCTAGGGGACAGATTGGACCTATTTCACAAGAGACCCAGTACTTC. Translated: CASSHGIARGQIGPISQETQYF.

The gene calls are TRBV19 and TRBJ2-7; D is possibly TRBD1 (5 bases). In germline, CDR1 is LNHDA, CDR2 SQIVND (reference sequence). The CDR3 sequence is 15 residues long. Trimming took 5 bases from V and 3 from J, leaving 17 bases between them. Here the CDR3 reads CASSLGRTQRYEQYF. The CDR3 DNA reads TGTGCCAGTAGTCTAGGGCGGACACAACGCTACGAGCAGTACTTC. Together with reference TRBV19 and TRBJ2-7, the CDR3 gives the full variable domain: DGGITQSPKYLFRKEGQNVTLSCEQNLNHDAMYWYRQDPGQGLRLIYYSQIVNDFQKGDIAEGYSVSREKKESFPLTVTSAQKNPTAFYLCASSLGRTQRYEQYFGPGTRLTVT.

The chain joins TRBV18 to TRBJ2-5; D remains ambiguous. The CDR3 length is 15 residues. Trimming took off 0 bases at V and 2 bases at J, with 10 bases between the two ends. The germline CDR1 and CDR2 sequences are KGHSH and LQKENI. Here the CDR3 DNA reads TGTGCCAGCTCACCACCGCTTACAGTTCAAGAGACCCAGTACTTC. Protein: CASSPPLTVQETQYF.

J is TRBJ2-5 and V is TRBV7-6; possible D gene TRBD2, 6 bases. V gave up 2 bases and J gave up 1 base, with 8 bases separating them. The germline gives CDR1 SGHVS, CDR2 FNYEAQ. There are 14 residues in the CDR3. The CDR3 DNA is TGTGCCAGCAGCTTAAGGGACTTCCAAGAGACCCAGTACTTC. Its translation is CASSLRDFQETQYF.

This rearrangement joins TRBV5-4 to TRBJ1-3, with 9 bases that match TRBD1. Germline trimming cut 4 bases from V and 1 base from J; bases unmatched to any gene: 9. Germline lookup yields CDR1 SGHNT and CDR2 YYREEE (reference sequence). The CDR3 spans 17 residues. This CDR3 reads CASSAGTGLSSGNTIYF. DNA for the CDR3: TGTGCCAGCAGCGCGGGGACAGGGCTTAGTTCTGGAAACACCATATATTTT.

The V and J genes are TRBV5-4 and TRBJ1-5; D perhaps matches TRBD1 (5 bases). Trimming took 4 bases from V and 7 from J, leaving 15 bases between them. There are 14 residues in the CDR3. Germline V gene sequence: CDR1 SGHNT, CDR2 YYREEE (reference sequence). CDR3 loop: CASSASGNGQPQHF. The DNA for the CDR3 is TGTGCCAGCAGCGCCTCAGGGAACGGACAGCCCCAGCATTTT.

The V and J genes are TRBV5-1 and TRBJ2-5; D gene uncertain. The J call may be in error: the DNA end matches TRBJ2-7 better. Germline-derived CDR1 and CDR2 are SGHRS and YFSETQ. The CDR3 is 14 residues long. The CDR3 nucleotides read TGCGCCAGCAGCTTATACACAGACTCCTACGAGCAGTACTTC. Translation: CASSLYTDSYEQYF.

The chain couples TRBV28 to TRBJ1-1, with D unclear. The CDR3 runs to 13 residues. Germline V gene lookup returns CDR1 MDHEN and CDR2 SYDVKM. Trimming took off 8 bases at V and 5 bases at J, with 15 bases between the two ends. The CDR3 DNA reads as TGTGCCAGCTTTACGGGCGGGGAGACTGAAGCTTTCTTT. It is translated as CASFTGGETEAFF.

The genes are TRBV19 and TRBJ2-6; D ambiguous. The CDR3 is made up of 15 amino acids. Germline CDR1 reads LNHDA; CDR2 reads SQIVND (reference sequence). Trimming left V 7 bases short and J 0 bases short, with 10 bases between. CDR3 coding DNA: TGTGCCAGTAACCCGCAGGTCTCTGGGGCCAACGTCCTGACTTTC. Translation: CASNPQVSGANVLTF.

This clone occurred once. The V gene is TRBV5-1, the J gene TRBJ2-5; 12 nucleotides align to TRBD1. Trimming at V came to 4 bases and at J to 4 bases, leaving 5 bases not matched to a gene. Germline-derived CDR1 and CDR2 are SGHRS and YFSETQ. The CDR3 is made up of 15 amino acids. CDR3 in DNA: TGCGCCAGCAGCCCGGGACAGGGGGCCCTAGAGACCCAGTACTTC. Its protein is CASSPGQGALETQYF.

The chain is built from TRBV6-4 and TRBJ1-5; 7 bases align to TRBD1. Germline V gene sequence: CDR1 MRHNA, CDR2 SNTAGT. The CDR3 extends over 14 amino acids. V was clipped by 0 bases and J by 7 bases; unmatched bases: 3. The CDR3 loop is CASSDSEGAQPQHF. Here the CDR3 DNA reads TGTGCCAGCAGTGACTCGGAGGGGGCCCAGCCCCAGCATTTT.

The chain links TRBV5-7 to TRBJ1-2, with 11 bases identical to TRBD1. TRBV5-7 is designated an ORF whose function remains uncertain. V trimming: 0 bases; J trimming: 8 bases; junction bases outside the gene matches: 9. The CDR3 runs 16 residues. Here the CDR3 DNA reads TGTGCCAGCAGCTTGGCCGGGACAGGGGGTGTCGGCGGCTACACCTTC. Translating it yields CASSLAGTGGVGGYTF.

The chain combines TRBV7-9 with TRBJ1-6; D remains ambiguous. This CDR3 comprises 13 residues. V was clipped by 5 bases and J by 8 bases, with 10 bases between them. In germline, CDR1 is SEHNR, CDR2 FQNEAQ (reference sequence). CDR3 sequence (DNA): TGTGCCAGCAGCGCGATGGCGGATTCACCCCTCCACTTT. This encodes CASSAMADSPLHF.

This chain links TRBV6-5 with TRBJ2-7, with D unresolved. CDR1 MNHEY and CDR2 SVGAGI come from the germline V gene. The V gene lost 2 bases and the J gene lost 2 bases, with 4 bases spanning the gap. The length of the CDR3 is 12 residues. The CDR3, as DNA: TGTGCCAGCAGTTACGACACCTACGAGCAGTACTTC. This gives the protein CASSYDTYEQYF.

This clone was detected once. This chain uses TRBV7-9 with TRBJ2-5; TRBD1 agrees at 8 bases. The CDR3 has 14 amino acids. V shed 4 bases, J shed 5 bases, and the junction held 6 bases outside the gene matches. Germline CDR1 is SEHNR and CDR2 is FQNEAQ (reference sequence). DNA for the CDR3: TGTGCCAGCAGCTATCGGACAGGGAGGGAGACCCAGTACTTC. Residues: CASSYRTGRETQYF.

This chain uses TRBV11-3 with TRBJ2-3; 7 bases match TRBD2. Per the germline V gene, CDR1 is SGHNT and CDR2 is YENEEA. This CDR3 spans 13 amino acids. Trimming cost V 5 bases and J 13 bases; bases outside gene matches: 12. The CDR3 nucleotides are TGTGCCAGCAGCCCAGCGGGGTTCTCTTATGAGTATTTT. Residues: CASSPAGFSYEYF.

The chain joins TRBV7-3 to TRBJ2-2; 13 bases map to TRBD2. Germline V gene lookup returns CDR1 SGHTA and CDR2 FQGTGA. The V gene end was trimmed by 0 bases and the J gene end by 4 bases; junction bases not matched to a gene: 11. The CDR3 totals 20 residues. The CDR3, as DNA: TGTGCCAGCAGCTTAACATTCGAACTAGCGGGGGGGCCGACCACCGGGGAGCTGTTTTTT. Translation gives CASSLTFELAGGPTTGELFF.

This clone appeared once. In nucleotides, the CDR3 is TGTGCCAGCAGCTTGGCGGGGCAGTCCCAAAACATTCAGTACTTC. It is translated as CASSLAGQSQNIQYF. This rearrangement joins TRBV5-4 to TRBJ2-4; either TRBD1 or TRBD2 may supply D (5 bases each). V lost 0 bases, J lost 5 bases, and 12 bases lay in between. The germline CDR1 and CDR2 sequences are SGHNT and YYREEE (reference sequence). The CDR3 is 15 amino acids. The variable domain in full, completed from reference TRBV5-4 and TRBJ2-4, reads ETGVTQSPTHLIKTRGQQVTLRCSSQSGHNTVSWYQQALGQGPQFIFQYYREEENGRGNFPPRFSGLQFPNYSSELNVNALELDDSALYLCASSLAGQSQNIQYFGAGTRLSVL.

The V gene is TRBV2, the J gene TRBJ2-7, with D hard to call. This CDR3 is built from 13 residues. Trimming cost V 7 bases and J 3 bases, with 13 bases left between them. Germline loops: CDR1 SNHLY, CDR2 FYNNEI. CDR3 nucleotide sequence: TGTGCCAGCAAAAGTATGAGTCGCTACGAGCAGTACTTC. As protein: CASKSMSRYEQYF.

The rearrangement uses TRBV9 and TRBJ2-1; TRBD2 agrees at 10 bases. The germline gives CDR1 SGDLS, CDR2 YYNGEE. This CDR3 has 16 amino acids. Germline trimming cut 4 bases from V and 8 bases from J; bases unmatched to any gene: 12. Written as DNA, the CDR3 is TGTGCCAGCAGCCCAAGTACTAGCGGGGCCGCCCATGAGCAGTTCTTC. Amino acids: CASSPSTSGAAHEQFF.